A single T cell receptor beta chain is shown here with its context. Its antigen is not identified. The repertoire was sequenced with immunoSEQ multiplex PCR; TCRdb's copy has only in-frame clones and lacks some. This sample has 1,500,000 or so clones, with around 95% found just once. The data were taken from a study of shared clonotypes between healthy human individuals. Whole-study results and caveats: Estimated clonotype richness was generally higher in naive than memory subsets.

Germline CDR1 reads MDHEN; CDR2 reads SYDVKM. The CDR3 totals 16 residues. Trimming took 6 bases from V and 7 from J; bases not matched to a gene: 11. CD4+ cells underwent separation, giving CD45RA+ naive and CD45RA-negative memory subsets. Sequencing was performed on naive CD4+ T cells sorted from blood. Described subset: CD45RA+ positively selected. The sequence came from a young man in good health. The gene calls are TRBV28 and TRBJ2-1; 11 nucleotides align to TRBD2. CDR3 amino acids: CASSPIAGGPRNEQFF. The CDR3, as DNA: TGTGCCAGCAGCCCAATAGCGGGAGGGCCTCGGAATGAGCAGTTCTTC.